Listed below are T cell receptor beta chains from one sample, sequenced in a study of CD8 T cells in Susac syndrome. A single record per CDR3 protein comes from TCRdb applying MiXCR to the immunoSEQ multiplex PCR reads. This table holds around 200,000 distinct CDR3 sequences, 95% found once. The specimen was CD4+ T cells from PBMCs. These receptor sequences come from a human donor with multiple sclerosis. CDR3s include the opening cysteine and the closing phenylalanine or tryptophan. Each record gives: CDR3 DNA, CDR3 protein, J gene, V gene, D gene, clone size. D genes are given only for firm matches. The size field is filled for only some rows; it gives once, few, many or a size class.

CDR3 DNA: TGTGCCAGCAGCCCCGGGACAGGGGCCCGAAACTATGGCTACACCTTC; CDR3 protein: CASSPGTGARNYGYTF; J gene: TRBJ1-2; V gene: TRBV3-1; D gene: TRBD1; clone size: NA
CDR3 DNA: TGCAGTGCTTCAGCGAACACCGGGGAGCTGTTTTTT; CDR3 protein: CSASANTGELFF; J gene: TRBJ2-2; V gene: TRBV20-1; D gene: NA; clone size: NA
CDR3 DNA: TGCAGTGCGATCGTAGTTCTGAACAATGAGCAGTTCTTC; CDR3 protein: CSAIVVLNNEQFF; J gene: TRBJ2-1; V gene: TRBV20-1; D gene: NA; clone size: NA
CDR3 DNA: TGTGCCAGCACCCTACGGGCAAGTCGAAGAAAAGGCAACACCATATATTTT; CDR3 protein: CASTLRASRRKGNTIYF; J gene: TRBJ1-3; V gene: TRBV6-1; D gene: NA; clone size: NA
CDR3 DNA: TGTGCCAGCAGCTTAGGGGAGGGGCCAATCTATGGCTACACCTTC; CDR3 protein: CASSLGEGPIYGYTF; J gene: TRBJ1-2; V gene: TRBV7-9; D gene: NA; clone size: NA
CDR3 DNA: TGCAGTGCCTACCGGGCATCTGGGGCCAACGTCCTGACTTTC; CDR3 protein: CSAYRASGANVLTF; J gene: TRBJ2-6; V gene: TRBV20-1; D gene: NA; clone size: NA
CDR3 DNA: TGTGCCAGCAGCCGTAGGGCTCCGGGCGAGCAGTACTTC; CDR3 protein: CASSRRAPGEQYF; J gene: TRBJ2-7; V gene: TRBV12-3/TRBV12-4; D gene: NA; clone size: NA
CDR3 DNA: TGTGCCAGCAGTTTGGATATGACGGGAGATACGCAGTATTTT; CDR3 protein: CASSLDMTGDTQYF; J gene: TRBJ2-3; V gene: TRBV12-3/TRBV12-4; D gene: NA; clone size: NA
CDR3 DNA: TGCGCCAGCAACCGGGGAGCTACGACAGGGGGGAACACTGAAGCTTTCTTT; CDR3 protein: CASNRGATTGGNTEAFF; J gene: TRBJ1-1; V gene: TRBV5-1; D gene: TRBD1; clone size: NA
CDR3 DNA: TGTGCCAGCAGGTACACCGGGGAGCTGTTTTTT; CDR3 protein: CASRYTGELFF; J gene: TRBJ2-2; V gene: TRBV2; D gene: NA; clone size: NA
CDR3 DNA: TGTGCCAGCAGCCAAGTTCGGACTGAAGCTTTCTTT; CDR3 protein: CASSQVRTEAFF; J gene: TRBJ1-1; V gene: TRBV3-1; D gene: NA; clone size: NA
CDR3 DNA: TGCAGTGCTAGAGCCGCCGGGACAGGGTCTCCGTATTTT; CDR3 protein: CSARAAGTGSPYF; J gene: TRBJ2-3; V gene: TRBV20-1; D gene: TRBD1; clone size: NA
CDR3 DNA: TGTGCCAGCAGTGACTCGGGGGTTGGGCCGCAGTATTTT; CDR3 protein: CASSDSGVGPQYF; J gene: TRBJ2-3; V gene: TRBV6-4; D gene: NA; clone size: NA
CDR3 DNA: TGTGCCAGCAGCAAAGGACAGGGGGAAGAGACCCAGTACTTC; CDR3 protein: CASSKGQGEETQYF; J gene: TRBJ2-5; V gene: TRBV7-3; D gene: TRBD1; clone size: NA
CDR3 DNA: TGTGCCAGCAGCTTAGACACAACCCATGAGCAGTTCTTC; CDR3 protein: CASSLDTTHEQFF; J gene: TRBJ2-1; V gene: TRBV7-9; D gene: NA; clone size: NA
CDR3 DNA: TGTGCCAGCAGCTTAGGCTCTGGAAACACCATATATTTT; CDR3 protein: CASSLGSGNTIYF; J gene: TRBJ1-3; V gene: TRBV7-2; D gene: NA; clone size: NA
CDR3 DNA: TGCAGCGCCTCGGACAGGGGAAACATTCAGTACTTC; CDR3 protein: CSASDRGNIQYF; J gene: TRBJ2-4; V gene: TRBV29-1; D gene: TRBD1; clone size: NA
CDR3 DNA: TGTGCCAGCAGCCACCTGGCAGGGGAAACCTATAATTCACCCCTCCACTTT; CDR3 protein: CASSHLAGETYNSPLHF; J gene: TRBJ1-6; V gene: TRBV3-1; D gene: NA; clone size: NA
CDR3 DNA: TGTGCCAGCAGCTTCGGGTGGTCACCCCTCCACTTT; CDR3 protein: CASSFGWSPLHF; J gene: TRBJ1-6; V gene: TRBV5-4; D gene: NA; clone size: NA
CDR3 DNA: TGTGCCAGCAGCCTAACTAAAGGGAAACTGTTTTTT; CDR3 protein: CASSLTKGKLFF; J gene: TRBJ1-4; V gene: TRBV7-8; D gene: NA; clone size: NA
CDR3 DNA: TGCAGCGCCTCCCCCGTGTATGAGCAGTTCTTC; CDR3 protein: CSASPVYEQFF; J gene: TRBJ2-1; V gene: TRBV29-1; D gene: NA; clone size: NA
CDR3 DNA: TGTGCCAGCAGCCAAGGACAGTATAGCAATCAGCCCCAGCATTTT; CDR3 protein: CASSQGQYSNQPQHF; J gene: TRBJ1-5; V gene: TRBV3-1; D gene: NA; clone size: NA
CDR3 DNA: TGTGCCAGCAGAGAAGACAGCCCTAACTATGGCTACACCTTC; CDR3 protein: CASREDSPNYGYTF; J gene: TRBJ1-2; V gene: TRBV6-6; D gene: NA; clone size: NA
CDR3 DNA: TGTGCCTGGATCGGGGGGTACGAGCAGTACTTC; CDR3 protein: CAWIGGYEQYF; J gene: TRBJ2-7; V gene: TRBV30; D gene: TRBD2; clone size: NA
CDR3 DNA: TGTGCCAGCAGCTCGTGGGACAGTAACACTGAAGCTTTCTTT; CDR3 protein: CASSSWDSNTEAFF; J gene: TRBJ1-1; V gene: TRBV5-4; D gene: TRBD1; clone size: NA
CDR3 DNA: TGCGCCAGCAGCGAACAGCTAGATACGCAGTATTTT; CDR3 protein: CASSEQLDTQYF; J gene: TRBJ2-3; V gene: TRBV5-1; D gene: NA; clone size: NA
CDR3 DNA: TGCAGTGCTCTATCTACAGACGCAGATACGCAGTATTTT; CDR3 protein: CSALSTDADTQYF; J gene: TRBJ2-3; V gene: TRBV20-1; D gene: NA; clone size: NA
CDR3 DNA: TGCAGCGTTGTGACAGGGGGCCAAGAGACCCAGTACTTC; CDR3 protein: CSVVTGGQETQYF; J gene: TRBJ2-5; V gene: TRBV29-1; D gene: TRBD1; clone size: once
CDR3 DNA: TGTGCCAGCAGCCCCGGACTAGGCTTCCCAGATACGCAGTATTTT; CDR3 protein: CASSPGLGFPDTQYF; J gene: TRBJ2-3; V gene: TRBV7-2; D gene: TRBD2; clone size: NA
CDR3 DNA: TGTGCCTGCTCCAAAGACAGGGATTCACCCCTCCACTTT; CDR3 protein: CACSKDRDSPLHF; J gene: TRBJ1-6; V gene: TRBV30; D gene: TRBD1; clone size: few
CDR3 DNA: TGTGCCAGCATTCCACAGGGGATCCCAAACAATGAGCAGTTCTTC; CDR3 protein: CASIPQGIPNNEQFF; J gene: TRBJ2-1; V gene: TRBV2; D gene: TRBD1; clone size: NA
CDR3 DNA: TGCGCCAGCAGCTTGGAAGGTCCAAACATTCAGTACTTC; CDR3 protein: CASSLEGPNIQYF; J gene: TRBJ2-4; V gene: TRBV5-1; D gene: NA; clone size: once
CDR3 DNA: TGCAGTGCCCCTAGCGGGGGGATTTCGTCGGGCACAGATACGCAGTATTTT; CDR3 protein: CSAPSGGISSGTDTQYF; J gene: TRBJ2-3; V gene: TRBV20-1; D gene: TRBD2; clone size: NA
CDR3 DNA: TGCAGTGCTAGTTTTCGGGGGGCCAGAGAGACCCAGTACTTC; CDR3 protein: CSASFRGARETQYF; J gene: TRBJ2-5; V gene: TRBV20-1; D gene: NA; clone size: NA
CDR3 DNA: TGCACCGCTTGGGGGCCGGTATACAATGAGCAGTTCTTC; CDR3 protein: CTAWGPVYNEQFF; J gene: TRBJ2-1; V gene: TRBV20-1; D gene: NA; clone size: NA
CDR3 DNA: TGTGCCTCCCCAGGAGGAGGGTATGGCTACACCTTC; CDR3 protein: CASPGGGYGYTF; J gene: TRBJ1-2; V gene: TRBV30; D gene: NA; clone size: NA
CDR3 DNA: TGCGCCAGCAGCTTGGAAGGACAGCCCTCTGGAAACACCATATATTTT; CDR3 protein: CASSLEGQPSGNTIYF; J gene: TRBJ1-3; V gene: TRBV5-1; D gene: NA; clone size: NA
CDR3 DNA: TGTGCCAGCAGTGTAGGTGCAGGGTCCGGCTACACCTTC; CDR3 protein: CASSVGAGSGYTF; J gene: TRBJ1-2; V gene: TRBV2; D gene: NA; clone size: NA
CDR3 DNA: TGCAGCGCAACGACAGGGACCCAAGAGACCCAGTACTTC; CDR3 protein: CSATTGTQETQYF; J gene: TRBJ2-5; V gene: TRBV29-1; D gene: TRBD1; clone size: NA
CDR3 DNA: TGTGCCAGCAGCTTGTATCGGGATGGGGATTCACCCCTCCACTTT; CDR3 protein: CASSLYRDGDSPLHF; J gene: TRBJ1-6; V gene: TRBV5-4; D gene: NA; clone size: NA
CDR3 DNA: TGCAGTGCTAGTGCCGGGGCTCAGCCCCAGCATTTT; CDR3 protein: CSASAGAQPQHF; J gene: TRBJ1-5; V gene: TRBV20-1; D gene: NA; clone size: NA
CDR3 DNA: TGCAGTGCATTGACAGGGGGCGGCAATCAGCCCCAGCATTTT; CDR3 protein: CSALTGGGNQPQHF; J gene: TRBJ1-5; V gene: TRBV20-1; D gene: TRBD1; clone size: NA
CDR3 DNA: TGTGCCACCAGCAGAGATCCGAATACCTACAATGAGCAGTTCTTC; CDR3 protein: CATSRDPNTYNEQFF; J gene: TRBJ2-1; V gene: TRBV15; D gene: NA; clone size: NA
CDR3 DNA: TGTGCCAGCAGCTTGGTAGGGCGGGATGAGCAGTTCTTC; CDR3 protein: CASSLVGRDEQFF; J gene: TRBJ2-1; V gene: TRBV7-2; D gene: NA; clone size: NA
CDR3 DNA: TGTGCCAGCTCACCACTCGTTCCAGCGGAGACCCAGTACTTC; CDR3 protein: CASSPLVPAETQYF; J gene: TRBJ2-5; V gene: TRBV18; D gene: NA; clone size: NA
CDR3 DNA: TGTGCCACCGGGCGGTTGGAAAAACTGTTTTTT; CDR3 protein: CATGRLEKLFF; J gene: TRBJ1-4; V gene: TRBV15; D gene: NA; clone size: NA
CDR3 DNA: TGTGCCAGCAGCCGAAGGGCAGGGCGATTCAATGAGCAGTTCTTC; CDR3 protein: CASSRRAGRFNEQFF; J gene: TRBJ2-1; V gene: TRBV5-6; D gene: NA; clone size: NA
CDR3 DNA: TGCAGTGGGCAGGGGCAAGAGACCCAGTACTTC; CDR3 protein: CSGQGQETQYF; J gene: TRBJ2-5; V gene: TRBV20-1; D gene: NA; clone size: NA
CDR3 DNA: TGCAGCGCAGAAAGGGGACAGCAAAAACTGTTTTTT; CDR3 protein: CSAERGQQKLFF; J gene: TRBJ1-4; V gene: TRBV29-1; D gene: TRBD1; clone size: NA
CDR3 DNA: TGTGCCAGCAGTTACACAGGGGTTACGAATCAGCCCCAGCATTTT; CDR3 protein: CASSYTGVTNQPQHF; J gene: TRBJ1-5; V gene: TRBV6-5; D gene: TRBD1; clone size: NA
CDR3 DNA: TGTGCCAGCAGCCAAGAGACGAACATTGCATTCCCCCTCCACTTT; CDR3 protein: CASSQETNIAFPLHF; J gene: TRBJ1-6; V gene: TRBV3-1; D gene: NA; clone size: NA
CDR3 DNA: TGCAGTGCTCGGAGGGCGAGCACAGATACGCAGTATTTT; CDR3 protein: CSARRASTDTQYF; J gene: TRBJ2-3; V gene: TRBV20-1; D gene: NA; clone size: NA
CDR3 DNA: TGTGCCAGCAGCTTAGATTCGGGGGGCTTTATGAACACTGAAGCTTTCTTT; CDR3 protein: CASSLDSGGFMNTEAFF; J gene: TRBJ1-1; V gene: TRBV13; D gene: NA; clone size: NA
CDR3 DNA: TGTGCCTGGCTGACAGGGGGCAACACTGAAGCTTTCTTT; CDR3 protein: CAWLTGGNTEAFF; J gene: TRBJ1-1; V gene: TRBV30; D gene: TRBD1; clone size: NA
CDR3 DNA: TGTGCCTGGAGTGTAGGACAGCGCAATCAGCCCCAGCATTTT; CDR3 protein: CAWSVGQRNQPQHF; J gene: TRBJ1-5; V gene: TRBV30; D gene: NA; clone size: NA